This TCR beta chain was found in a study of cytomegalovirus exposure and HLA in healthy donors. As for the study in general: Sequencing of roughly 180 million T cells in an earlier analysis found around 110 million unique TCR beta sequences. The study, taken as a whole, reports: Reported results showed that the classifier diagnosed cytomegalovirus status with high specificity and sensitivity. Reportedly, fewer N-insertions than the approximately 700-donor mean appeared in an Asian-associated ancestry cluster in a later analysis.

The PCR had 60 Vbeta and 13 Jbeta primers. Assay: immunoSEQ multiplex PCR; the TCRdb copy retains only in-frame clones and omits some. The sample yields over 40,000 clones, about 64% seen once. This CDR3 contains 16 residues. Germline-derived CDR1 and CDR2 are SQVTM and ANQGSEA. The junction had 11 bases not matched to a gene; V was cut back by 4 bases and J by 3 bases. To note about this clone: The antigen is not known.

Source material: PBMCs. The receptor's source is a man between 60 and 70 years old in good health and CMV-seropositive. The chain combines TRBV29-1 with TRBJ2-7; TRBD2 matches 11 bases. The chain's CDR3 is CSVGGTSGKEGYEQYF. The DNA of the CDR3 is TGCAGCGTTGGGGGGACTAGCGGTAAGGAAGGCTACGAGCAGTACTTC.